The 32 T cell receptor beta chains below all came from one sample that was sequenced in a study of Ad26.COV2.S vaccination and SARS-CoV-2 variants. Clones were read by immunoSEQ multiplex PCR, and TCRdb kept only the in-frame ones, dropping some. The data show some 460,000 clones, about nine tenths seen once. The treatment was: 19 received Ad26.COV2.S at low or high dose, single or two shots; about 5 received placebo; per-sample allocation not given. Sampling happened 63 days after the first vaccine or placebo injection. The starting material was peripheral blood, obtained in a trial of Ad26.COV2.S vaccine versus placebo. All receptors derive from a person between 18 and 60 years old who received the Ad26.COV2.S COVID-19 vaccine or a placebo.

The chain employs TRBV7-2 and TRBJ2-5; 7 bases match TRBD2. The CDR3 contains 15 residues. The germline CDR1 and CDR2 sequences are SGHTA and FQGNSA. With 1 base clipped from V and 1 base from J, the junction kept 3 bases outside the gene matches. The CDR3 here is CASSLVAGGQETQYF. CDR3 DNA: TGTGCCAGCAGCTTAGTAGCGGGCGGCCAAGAGACCCAGTACTTC.

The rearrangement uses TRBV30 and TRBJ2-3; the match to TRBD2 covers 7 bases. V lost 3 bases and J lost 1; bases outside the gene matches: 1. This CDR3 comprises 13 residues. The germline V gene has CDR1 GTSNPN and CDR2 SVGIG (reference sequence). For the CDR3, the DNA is TGTGCCTGGAGCGCGGGAGGCACAGATACGCAGTATTTT. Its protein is CAWSAGGTDTQYF.

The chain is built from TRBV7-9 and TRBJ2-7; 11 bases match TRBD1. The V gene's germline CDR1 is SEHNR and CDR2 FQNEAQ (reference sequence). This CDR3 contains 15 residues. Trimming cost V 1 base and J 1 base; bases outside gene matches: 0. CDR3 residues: CASSLGDRGSYEQYF. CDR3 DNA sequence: TGTGCCAGCAGCTTAGGGGACAGGGGGTCCTACGAGCAGTACTTC.

The CDR3 DNA is TGTGCCAGCAGCCGTCACCCCTTAGGGAGGAATGGCTACACCTTC. As protein: CASSRHPLGRNGYTF. The chain joins TRBV3-1 (or the pseudogene TRBV3-2) to TRBJ1-2; unclear D gene. This CDR3 region has 15 residues. Germline V lookup: CDR1 LGHDT, CDR2 YNNKEL (reference sequence). The V gene lost 4 bases and the J gene lost 6 bases, with 18 bases spanning the gap.

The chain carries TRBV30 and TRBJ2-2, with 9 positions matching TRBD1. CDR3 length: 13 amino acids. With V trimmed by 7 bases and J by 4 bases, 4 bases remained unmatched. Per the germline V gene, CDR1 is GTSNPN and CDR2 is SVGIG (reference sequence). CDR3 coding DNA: TGTGCCTCCCGGGACAGGGTCACCGGGGAGCTGTTTTTT. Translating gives CASRDRVTGELFF.

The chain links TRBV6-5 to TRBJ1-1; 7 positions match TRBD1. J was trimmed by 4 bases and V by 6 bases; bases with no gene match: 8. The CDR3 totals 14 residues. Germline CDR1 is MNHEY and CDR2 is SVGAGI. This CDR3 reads CASRRDREGTEAFF. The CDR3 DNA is TGTGCCAGCAGACGAGACAGGGAGGGCACTGAAGCTTTCTTT.

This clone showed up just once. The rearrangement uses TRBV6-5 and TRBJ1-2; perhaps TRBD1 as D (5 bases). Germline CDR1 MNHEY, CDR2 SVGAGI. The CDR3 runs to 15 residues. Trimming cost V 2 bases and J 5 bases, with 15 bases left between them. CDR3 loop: CASSYGGGVAYGYTF. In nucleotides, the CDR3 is TGTGCCAGCAGTTACGGGGGTGGTGTGGCATATGGCTACACCTTC.

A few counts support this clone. The chain's CDR3 is CASSGMGTGVSPLHF. For the CDR3, the DNA is TGTGCCAGCAGTGGGATGGGGACAGGGGTTTCACCCCTCCACTTT. This chain uses TRBV2 with TRBJ1-6, with TRBD1 matching 10 bases. Germline CDR1 SNHLY, CDR2 FYNNEI. With V trimmed by 4 bases and J by 9 bases, 6 bases remained unmatched. The CDR3 totals 15 residues.

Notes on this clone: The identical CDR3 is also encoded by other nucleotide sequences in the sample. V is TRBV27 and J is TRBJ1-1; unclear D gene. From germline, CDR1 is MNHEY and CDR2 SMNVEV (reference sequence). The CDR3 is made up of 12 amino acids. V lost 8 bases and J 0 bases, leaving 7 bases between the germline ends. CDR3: CASGRLNTEAFF. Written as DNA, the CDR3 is TGTGCCAGCGGGCGGCTGAACACTGAAGCTTTCTTT.

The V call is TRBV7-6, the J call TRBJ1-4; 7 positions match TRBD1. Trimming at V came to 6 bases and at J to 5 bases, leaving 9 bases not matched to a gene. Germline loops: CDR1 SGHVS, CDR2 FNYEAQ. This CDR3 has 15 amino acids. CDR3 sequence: CASRSSGTENEKLFF. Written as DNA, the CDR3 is TGTGCCAGCAGATCTTCCGGGACAGAGAATGAAAAACTGTTTTTT.

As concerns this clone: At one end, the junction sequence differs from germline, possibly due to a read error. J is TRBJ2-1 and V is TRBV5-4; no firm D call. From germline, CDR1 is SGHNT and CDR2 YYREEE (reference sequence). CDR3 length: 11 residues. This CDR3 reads CASSADGPAIF. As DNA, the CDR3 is TGTGCCAGCAGCGCTGACGGACCCGCGATCTTC.

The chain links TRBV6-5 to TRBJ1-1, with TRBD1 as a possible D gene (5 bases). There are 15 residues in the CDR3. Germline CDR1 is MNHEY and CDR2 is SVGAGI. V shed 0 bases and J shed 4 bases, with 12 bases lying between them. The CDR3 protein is CASSYSAGRVTEAFF. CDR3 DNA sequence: TGTGCCAGCAGTTACTCAGCAGGGCGGGTCACTGAAGCTTTCTTT.

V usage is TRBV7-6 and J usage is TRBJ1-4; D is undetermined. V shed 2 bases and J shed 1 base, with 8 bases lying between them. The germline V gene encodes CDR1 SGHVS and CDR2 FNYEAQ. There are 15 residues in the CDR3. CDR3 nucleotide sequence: TGTGCCAGCAGCTTAACGACGGGAACTAATGAAAAACTGTTTTTT. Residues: CASSLTTGTNEKLFF. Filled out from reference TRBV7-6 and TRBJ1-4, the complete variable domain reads GAGVSQSPRYKVTKRGQDVALRCDPISGHVSLYWYRQALGQGPEFLTYFNYEAQQDKSGLPNDRFSAERPEGSISTLTIQRTEQRDSAMYRCASSLTTGTNEKLFFGSGTQLSVL.

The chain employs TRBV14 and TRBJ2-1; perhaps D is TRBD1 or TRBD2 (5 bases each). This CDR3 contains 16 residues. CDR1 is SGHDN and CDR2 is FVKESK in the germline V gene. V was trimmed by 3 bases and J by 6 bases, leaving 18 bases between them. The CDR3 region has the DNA TGTGCCAGCAGCCACACACCAACCGGGGCCAGCAATGAGCAGTTCTTC. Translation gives CASSHTPTGASNEQFF.

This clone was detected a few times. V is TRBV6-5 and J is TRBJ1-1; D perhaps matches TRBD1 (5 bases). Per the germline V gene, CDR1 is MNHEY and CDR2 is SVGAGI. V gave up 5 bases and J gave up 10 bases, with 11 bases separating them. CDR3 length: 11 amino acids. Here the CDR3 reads CASSPGGVAFF. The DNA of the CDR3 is TGTGCCAGCAGTCCCGGGGGGGTAGCTTTCTTT.

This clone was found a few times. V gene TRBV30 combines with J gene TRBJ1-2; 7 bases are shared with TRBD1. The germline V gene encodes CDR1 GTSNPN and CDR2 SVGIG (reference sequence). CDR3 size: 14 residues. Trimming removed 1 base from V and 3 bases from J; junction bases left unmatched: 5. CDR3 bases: TGTGCCTGGAGTGCGGGACAGCCCTACTATGGCTACACCTTC. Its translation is CAWSAGQPYYGYTF.

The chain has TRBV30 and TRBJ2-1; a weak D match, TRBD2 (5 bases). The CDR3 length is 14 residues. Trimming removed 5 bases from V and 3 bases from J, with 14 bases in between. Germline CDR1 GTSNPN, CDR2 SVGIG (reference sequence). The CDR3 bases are TGTGCCTGGGTGTCCGGCGGGCTCTACAATGAGCAGTTCTTC. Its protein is CAWVSGGLYNEQFF.

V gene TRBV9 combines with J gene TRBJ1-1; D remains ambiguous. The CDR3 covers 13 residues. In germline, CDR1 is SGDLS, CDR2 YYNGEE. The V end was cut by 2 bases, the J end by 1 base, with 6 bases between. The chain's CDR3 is CASSVDRNTEAFF. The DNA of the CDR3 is TGTGCCAGCAGCGTCGATAGGAACACTGAAGCTTTCTTT.

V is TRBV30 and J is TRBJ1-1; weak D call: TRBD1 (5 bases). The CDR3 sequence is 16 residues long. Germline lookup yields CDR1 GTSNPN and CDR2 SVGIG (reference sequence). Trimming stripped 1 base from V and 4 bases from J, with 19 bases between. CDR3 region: CAWSEPFLMGGTEAFF. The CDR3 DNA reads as TGTGCCTGGAGTGAGCCCTTTCTTATGGGGGGCACTGAAGCTTTCTTT. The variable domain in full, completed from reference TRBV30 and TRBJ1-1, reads SQTIHQWPATLVQPVGSPLSLECTVEGTSNPNLYWYRQAAGRGLQLLFYSVGIGQISSEVPQNLSASRPQDRQFILSSKKLLLSDSGFYLCAWSEPFLMGGTEAFFGQGTRLTVV.

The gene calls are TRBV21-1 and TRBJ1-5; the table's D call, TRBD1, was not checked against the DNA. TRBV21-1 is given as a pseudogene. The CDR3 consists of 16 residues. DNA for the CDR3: TGTGCCAGCAGCAAAGGCGATCCTAGGACAGATCAGCCCCAGCATTTT. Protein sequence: CASSKGDPRTDQPQHF.

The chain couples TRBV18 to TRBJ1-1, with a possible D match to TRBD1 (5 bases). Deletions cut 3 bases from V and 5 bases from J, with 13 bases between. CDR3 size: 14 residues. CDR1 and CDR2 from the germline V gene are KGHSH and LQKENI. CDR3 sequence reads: CASSPYSGGTEAFF. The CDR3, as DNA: TGTGCCAGCTCACCGTATTCGGGGGGGACTGAAGCTTTCTTT.

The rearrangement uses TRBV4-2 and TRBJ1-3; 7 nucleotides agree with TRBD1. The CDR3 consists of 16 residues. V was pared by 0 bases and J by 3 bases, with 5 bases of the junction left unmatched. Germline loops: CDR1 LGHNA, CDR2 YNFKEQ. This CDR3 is CASSQDTGVYGNTIYF. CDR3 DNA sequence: TGTGCCAGCAGCCAAGATACAGGGGTCTATGGAAACACCATATATTTT.

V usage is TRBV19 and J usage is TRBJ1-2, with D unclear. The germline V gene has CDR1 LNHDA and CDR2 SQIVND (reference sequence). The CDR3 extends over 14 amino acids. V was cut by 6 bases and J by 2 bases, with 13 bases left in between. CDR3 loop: CASRPQTGNYGYTF. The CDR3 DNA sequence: TGTGCCAGTAGACCCCAGACGGGAAACTATGGCTACACCTTC.

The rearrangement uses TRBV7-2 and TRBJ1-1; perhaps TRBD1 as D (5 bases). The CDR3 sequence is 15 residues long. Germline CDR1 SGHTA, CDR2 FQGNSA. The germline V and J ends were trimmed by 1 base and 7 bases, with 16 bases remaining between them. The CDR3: CASSLGGPGTLEAFF. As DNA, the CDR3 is TGTGCCAGCAGCTTAGGTGGACCCGGGACCCTTGAAGCTTTCTTT. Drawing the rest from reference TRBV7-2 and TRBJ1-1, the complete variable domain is GAGVSQSPSNKVTEKGKDVELRCDPISGHTALYWYRQSLGQGLEFLIYFQGNSAPDKSGLPSDRFSAERTGGSVSTLTIQRTQQEDSAVYLCASSLGGPGTLEAFFGQGTRLTVV.

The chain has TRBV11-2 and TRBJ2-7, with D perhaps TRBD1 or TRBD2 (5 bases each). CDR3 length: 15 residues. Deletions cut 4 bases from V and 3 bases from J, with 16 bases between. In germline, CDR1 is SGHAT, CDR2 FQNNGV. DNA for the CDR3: TGTGCCAGCAGCTCCCTGAGGGACGGAAGCTACGAGCAGTACTTC. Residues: CASSSLRDGSYEQYF.

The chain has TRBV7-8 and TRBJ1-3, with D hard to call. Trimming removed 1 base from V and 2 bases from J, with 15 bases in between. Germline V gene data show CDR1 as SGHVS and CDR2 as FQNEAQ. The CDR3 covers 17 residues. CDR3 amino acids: CASSLVFGLGTGNTIYF. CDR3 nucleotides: TGTGCCAGCAGCTTAGTTTTTGGACTAGGGACTGGAAACACCATATATTTT.

The chain's CDR3 is CASSLVAGFNSYEQYF. CDR3 in DNA: TGCGCCAGCAGCTTGGTAGCGGGGTTCAACTCCTACGAGCAGTACTTC. The chain uses TRBV5-1 and TRBJ2-7; 8 bases map to TRBD2. Germline V CDR1 and CDR2: SGHRS, YFSETQ. The V and J ends lost 0 bases and 0 bases, in that order; junction bases with no gene match: 5. The CDR3 has 16 residues.

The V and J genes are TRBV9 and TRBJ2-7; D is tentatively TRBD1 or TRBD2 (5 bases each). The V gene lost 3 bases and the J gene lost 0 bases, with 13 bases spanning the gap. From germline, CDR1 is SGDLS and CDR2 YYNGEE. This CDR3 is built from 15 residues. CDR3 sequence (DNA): TGTGCCAGCAGCGAGGGGTGGGGAGCCTCCTACGAGCAGTACTTC. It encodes CASSEGWGASYEQYF.

The CDR3 is CASMDLLGRGSGELFF. CDR3 bases: TGTGCCAGCATGGATCTTTTGGGCAGGGGTAGCGGGGAGCTGTTTTTT. The gene calls are TRBV2 and TRBJ2-2; perhaps TRBD1 as D (6 bases). V shed 7 bases and J shed 7 bases, with 22 bases lying between them. There are 16 residues in the CDR3. Germline V gene lookup returns CDR1 SNHLY and CDR2 FYNNEI.

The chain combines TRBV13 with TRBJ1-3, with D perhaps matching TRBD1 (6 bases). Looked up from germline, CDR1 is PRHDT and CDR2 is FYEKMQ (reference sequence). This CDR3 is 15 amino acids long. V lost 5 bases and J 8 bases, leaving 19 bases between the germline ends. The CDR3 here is CASSPNRAVSHTIYF. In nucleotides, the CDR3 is TGTGCCAGCAGCCCCAACAGGGCCGTAAGTCACACCATATATTTT.

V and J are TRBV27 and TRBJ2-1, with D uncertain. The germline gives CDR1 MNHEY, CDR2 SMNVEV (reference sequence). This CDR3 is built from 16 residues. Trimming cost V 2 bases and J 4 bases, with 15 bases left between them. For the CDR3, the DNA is TGTGCCAGCAGTTTAGCTAGGCGAGCGACTTACAATGAGCAGTTCTTC. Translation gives CASSLARRATYNEQFF.

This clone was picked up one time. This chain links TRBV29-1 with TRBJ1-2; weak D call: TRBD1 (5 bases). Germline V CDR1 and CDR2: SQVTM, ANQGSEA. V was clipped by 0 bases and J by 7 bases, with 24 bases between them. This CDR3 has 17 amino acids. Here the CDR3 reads CSVEEPAGRGKNGGYTF. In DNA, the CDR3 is TGCAGCGTTGAAGAGCCGGCAGGGCGGGGGAAGAATGGTGGCTACACCTTC.